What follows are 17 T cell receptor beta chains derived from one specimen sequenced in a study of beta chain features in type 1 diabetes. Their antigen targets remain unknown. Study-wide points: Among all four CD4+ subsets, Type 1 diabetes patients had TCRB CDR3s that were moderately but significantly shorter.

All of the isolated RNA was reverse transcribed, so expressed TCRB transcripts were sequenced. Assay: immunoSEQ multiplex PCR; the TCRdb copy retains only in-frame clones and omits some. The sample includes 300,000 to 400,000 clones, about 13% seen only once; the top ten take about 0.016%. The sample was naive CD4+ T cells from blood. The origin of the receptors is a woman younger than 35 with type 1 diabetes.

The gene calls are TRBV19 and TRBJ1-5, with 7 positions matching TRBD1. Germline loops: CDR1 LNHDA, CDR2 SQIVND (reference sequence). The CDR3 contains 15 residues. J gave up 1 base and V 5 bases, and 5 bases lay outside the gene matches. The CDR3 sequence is CASSSQGSSNQPQHF. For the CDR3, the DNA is TGTGCCAGTAGTTCACAGGGGTCGAGCAATCAGCCCCAGCATTTT.

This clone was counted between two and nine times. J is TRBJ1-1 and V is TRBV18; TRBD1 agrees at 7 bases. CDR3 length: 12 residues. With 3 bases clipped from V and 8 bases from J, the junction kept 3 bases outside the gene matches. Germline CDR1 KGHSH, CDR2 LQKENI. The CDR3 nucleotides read TGTGCCAGCTCACCGACGACAGGGGAAGCTTTCTTT. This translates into CASSPTTGEAFF.

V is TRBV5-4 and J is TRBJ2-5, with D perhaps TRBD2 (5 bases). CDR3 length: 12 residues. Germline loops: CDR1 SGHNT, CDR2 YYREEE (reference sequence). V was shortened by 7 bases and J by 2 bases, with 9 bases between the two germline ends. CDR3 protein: CASAREQETQYF. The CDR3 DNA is TGTGCCAGCGCGAGGGAACAAGAGACCCAGTACTTC.

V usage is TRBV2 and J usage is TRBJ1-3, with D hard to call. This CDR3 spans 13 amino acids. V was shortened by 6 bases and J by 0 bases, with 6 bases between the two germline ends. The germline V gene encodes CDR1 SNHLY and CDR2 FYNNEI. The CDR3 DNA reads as TGTGCCAGCAGGCAGAACTCTGGAAACACCATATATTTT. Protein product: CASRQNSGNTIYF.

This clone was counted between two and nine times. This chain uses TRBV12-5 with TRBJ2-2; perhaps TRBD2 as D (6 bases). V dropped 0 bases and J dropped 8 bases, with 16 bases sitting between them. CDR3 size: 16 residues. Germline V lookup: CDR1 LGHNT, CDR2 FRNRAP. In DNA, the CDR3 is TGTGCTAGTGGTTTGGTATGGTTCGCGGGATCTGGGGAGCTGTTTTTT. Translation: CASGLVWFAGSGELFF.

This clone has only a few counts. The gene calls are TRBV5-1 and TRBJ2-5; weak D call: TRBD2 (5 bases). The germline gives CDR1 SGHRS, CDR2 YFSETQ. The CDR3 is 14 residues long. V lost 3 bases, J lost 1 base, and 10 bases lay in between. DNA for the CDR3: TGCGCCAGCAGCTCGGGAAGGACCCAAGAGACCCAGTACTTC. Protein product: CASSSGRTQETQYF.

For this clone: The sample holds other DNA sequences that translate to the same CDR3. The CDR3 is CAWSVPPGGEAFF. Written as DNA, the CDR3 is TGTGCCTGGAGTGTACCCCCAGGGGGGGAAGCTTTCTTT. V gene TRBV30 combines with J gene TRBJ1-1; 7 bases are a match to TRBD1. Germline V gene data show CDR1 as GTSNPN and CDR2 as SVGIG (reference sequence). J gave up 8 bases and V 0 bases, and 6 bases lay outside the gene matches. The CDR3 length is 13 residues.

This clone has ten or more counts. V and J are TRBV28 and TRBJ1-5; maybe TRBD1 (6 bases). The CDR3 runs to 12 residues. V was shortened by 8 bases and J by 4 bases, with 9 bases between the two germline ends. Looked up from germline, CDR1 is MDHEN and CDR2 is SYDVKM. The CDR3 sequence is CASHTGNQPQHF. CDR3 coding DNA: TGTGCCAGCCATACAGGGAATCAGCCCCAGCATTTT.

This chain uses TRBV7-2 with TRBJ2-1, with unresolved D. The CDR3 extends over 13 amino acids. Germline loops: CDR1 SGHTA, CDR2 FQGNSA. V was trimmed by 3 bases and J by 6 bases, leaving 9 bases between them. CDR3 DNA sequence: TGTGCCAGCAGCTTGACGCCTAGCAATGAGCAGTTCTTC. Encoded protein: CASSLTPSNEQFF. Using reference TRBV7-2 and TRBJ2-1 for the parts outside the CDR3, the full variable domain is GAGVSQSPSNKVTEKGKDVELRCDPISGHTALYWYRQSLGQGLEFLIYFQGNSAPDKSGLPSDRFSAERTGGSVSTLTIQRTQQEDSAVYLCASSLTPSNEQFFGPGTRLTVL.

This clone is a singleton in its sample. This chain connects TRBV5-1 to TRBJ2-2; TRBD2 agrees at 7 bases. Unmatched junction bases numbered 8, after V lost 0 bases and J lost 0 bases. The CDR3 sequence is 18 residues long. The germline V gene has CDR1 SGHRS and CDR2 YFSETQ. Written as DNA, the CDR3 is TGCGCCAGCAGCTTGGGACCGACTAGCCGCGCGAACACCGGGGAGCTGTTTTTT. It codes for CASSLGPTSRANTGELFF.

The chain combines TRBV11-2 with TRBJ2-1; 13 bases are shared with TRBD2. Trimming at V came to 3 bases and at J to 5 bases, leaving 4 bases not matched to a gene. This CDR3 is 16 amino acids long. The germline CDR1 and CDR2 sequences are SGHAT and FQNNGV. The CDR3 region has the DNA TGTGCCAGCAGCTTTCCCGGACTAGCGGGAGACAATGAGCAGTTCTTC. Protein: CASSFPGLAGDNEQFF.

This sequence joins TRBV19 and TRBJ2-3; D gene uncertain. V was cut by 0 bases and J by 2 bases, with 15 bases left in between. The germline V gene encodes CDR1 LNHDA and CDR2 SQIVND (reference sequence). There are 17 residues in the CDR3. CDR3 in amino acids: CASSIEQTPPSTDTQYF. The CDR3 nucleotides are TGTGCCAGTAGTATAGAGCAAACACCTCCCTCCACAGATACGCAGTATTTT.

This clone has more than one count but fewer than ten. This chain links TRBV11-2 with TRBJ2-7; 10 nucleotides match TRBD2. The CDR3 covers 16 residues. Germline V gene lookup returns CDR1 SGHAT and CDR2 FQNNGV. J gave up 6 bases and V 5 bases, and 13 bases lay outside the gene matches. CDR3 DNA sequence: TGTGCCAGCAGCACACGGAGGCTAGCGGGAGCCCCCGAGCAGTACTTC. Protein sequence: CASSTRRLAGAPEQYF.

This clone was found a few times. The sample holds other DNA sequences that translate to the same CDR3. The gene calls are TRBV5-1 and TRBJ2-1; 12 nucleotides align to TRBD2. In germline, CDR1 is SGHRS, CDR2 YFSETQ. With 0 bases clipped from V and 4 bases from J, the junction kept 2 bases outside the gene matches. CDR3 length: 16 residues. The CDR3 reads CASSLGLAGAYNEQFF. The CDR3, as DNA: TGCGCCAGCAGCTTGGGACTAGCGGGAGCTTACAATGAGCAGTTCTTC.

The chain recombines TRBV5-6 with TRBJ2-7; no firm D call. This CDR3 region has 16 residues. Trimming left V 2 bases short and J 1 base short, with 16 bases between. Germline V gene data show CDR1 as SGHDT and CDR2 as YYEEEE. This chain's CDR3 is CASSFSDQSRSYEQYF. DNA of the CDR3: TGTGCCAGCAGCTTCAGCGACCAGTCGCGGTCCTACGAGCAGTACTTC.

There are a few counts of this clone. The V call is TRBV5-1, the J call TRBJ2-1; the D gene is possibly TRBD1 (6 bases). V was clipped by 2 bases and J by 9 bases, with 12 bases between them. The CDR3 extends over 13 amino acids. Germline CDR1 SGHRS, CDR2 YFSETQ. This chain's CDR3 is CASSFGTPGEQFF. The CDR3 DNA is TGCGCCAGCAGCTTCGGGACACCGGGTGAGCAGTTCTTC.

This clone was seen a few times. The CDR3 DNA is TGTGCCAGCATGTCTCGGGCCTACGAGCAGTACTTC. It specifies CASMSRAYEQYF. The chain carries TRBV27 and TRBJ2-7, with D unresolved. CDR3 size: 12 residues. The germline gives CDR1 MNHEY, CDR2 SMNVEV (reference sequence). V was clipped by 7 bases and J by 2 bases, with 9 bases between them.